These 17 T cell receptor beta chains share one sample of origin, sequenced in a study of cytomegalovirus exposure and HLA in healthy donors. PCR was performed using 60 Vbeta and 13 Jbeta primers. Sequencing used immunoSEQ multiplex PCR; TCRdb keeps in-frame clones, though not all of them. The table records around 160,000 clones, about 75% of them present only once. Sample: PBMCs. Receptors were obtained from a man aged 45 to 65 in good health and CMV-seropositive.

V is TRBV6-5 and J is TRBJ1-2; D perhaps matches TRBD1 (5 bases). The length of the CDR3 is 13 residues. CDR1 and CDR2 (germline): MNHEY, SVGAGI. V gave up 5 bases and J gave up 4 bases, with 11 bases separating them. The CDR3 sequence: CASSPTVSYGYTF. The CDR3 bases are TGTGCCAGCAGTCCGACAGTCAGCTATGGCTACACCTTC.

V gene TRBV5-6 combines with J gene TRBJ2-6; D call uncertain. This CDR3 spans 14 amino acids. The germline V gene has CDR1 SGHDT and CDR2 YYEEEE. V gave up 1 base and J gave up 3 bases, with 5 bases separating them. CDR3 region: CASSLFSGANVLTF. CDR3 in DNA: TGTGCCAGCAGCTTGTTCAGTGGGGCCAACGTCCTGACTTTC.

V gene TRBV5-1 combines with J gene TRBJ2-5; 9 bases agree with TRBD1. The germline V gene encodes CDR1 SGHRS and CDR2 YFSETQ. V shed 3 bases and J 5 bases; nucleotides not matched to a gene: 5. There are 14 residues in the CDR3. CDR3 coding DNA: TGCGCCAGCAGCTGGGGACAGGGTGGCGAGACCCAGTACTTC. Translating it yields CASSWGQGGETQYF.

This chain uses TRBV6-1 with TRBJ1-5; no clear D. The V gene's germline CDR1 is MNHNS and CDR2 SASEGT. The CDR3 runs to 14 residues. With 9 bases removed from V and 0 bases from J, the gap between germline ends came to 12 bases. The CDR3 protein is CASVRENSNQPQHF. DNA of the CDR3: TGTGCCAGTGTTAGGGAGAATAGCAATCAGCCCCAGCATTTT.

The rearrangement uses TRBV18 and TRBJ2-3; TRBD2 might be the D (5 bases). The V end lost 3 bases, the J end lost 0 bases, and 7 bases lay between the germline ends. The CDR3 extends over 14 amino acids. CDR1 and CDR2 (germline): KGHSH, LQKENI. Here the CDR3 DNA reads TGTGCCAGCTCACCGAGCGGAAGCACAGATACGCAGTATTTT. Translated, it gives CASSPSGSTDTQYF.

The rearrangement joins TRBV9 to TRBJ1-3, with D perhaps matching TRBD1 (6 bases). This CDR3 comprises 17 residues. Trimming shortened V by 0 bases and J by 2 bases, and 15 bases separated the two germline ends. CDR1 and CDR2 (germline): SGDLS, YYNGEE. CDR3 loop: CASSVGVAGVTGNTIYF. CDR3 bases: TGTGCCAGCAGCGTAGGGGTCGCAGGGGTAACTGGAAACACCATATATTTT.

The gene calls are TRBV14 and TRBJ1-6; 7 bases line up with TRBD1. The germline gives CDR1 SGHDN, CDR2 FVKESK. Trimming took 2 bases from V and 7 from J; bases not matched to a gene: 8. The CDR3 has 16 amino acids. CDR3 loop: CASSQRQGLGNSPLHF. The DNA of the CDR3 is TGTGCCAGCAGCCAACGACAGGGCCTGGGAAATTCACCCCTCCACTTT.

This clone has just a few counts. The CDR3 nucleotides read TGTGCCAGCAGTGACACAGGGTACTCCGGTGAGCAGTTCTTC. Translated, it gives CASSDTGYSGEQFF. The rearrangement uses TRBV2 and TRBJ2-1; maybe TRBD1 (6 bases). V lost 3 bases and J lost 9, with 15 bases in between. Germline V CDR1 and CDR2: SNHLY, FYNNEI. This CDR3 is built from 14 residues. Looking up the rest from reference TRBV2 and TRBJ2-1 gives the full variable domain: EPEVTQTPSHQVTQMGQEVILRCVPISNHLYFYWYRQILGQKVEFLVSFYNNEISEKSEIFDDQFSVERPDGSNFTLKIRSTKLEDSAMYFCASSDTGYSGEQFFGPGTRLTVL.

The chain joins TRBV5-1 to TRBJ1-6; TRBD1 agrees at 11 bases. V gave up 0 bases and J gave up 11 bases; unmatched junction bases: 4. The germline V gene has CDR1 SGHRS and CDR2 YFSETQ. CDR3 size: 15 residues. DNA of the CDR3: TGCGCCAGCAGCTTGGGGCCGGGACAGGGGGCACCCCTCCACTTT. Protein sequence: CASSLGPGQGAPLHF.

The chain carries TRBV19 and TRBJ1-1; D is possibly TRBD1 (6 bases). The germline V gene has CDR1 LNHDA and CDR2 SQIVND (reference sequence). V dropped 7 bases and J dropped 8 bases, with 11 bases sitting between them. The CDR3 extends over 11 amino acids. CDR3 sequence reads: CASIDRSEAFF. CDR3 DNA sequence: TGTGCCAGTATTGACAGGAGCGAAGCTTTCTTT.

In its sample, this clone was seen once. The chain carries TRBV28 and TRBJ1-2, with TRBD1 as a possible D gene (6 bases). CDR3 length: 13 amino acids. V gave up 8 bases and J gave up 2 bases, with 12 bases separating them. Germline CDR1 and CDR2: MDHEN and SYDVKM. The CDR3 protein is CASPTGPNYGYTF. CDR3 nucleotides: TGTGCCAGCCCCACAGGGCCAAACTATGGCTACACCTTC.

The CDR3 reads CASAPGQGRTGELFF. For the CDR3, the DNA is TGTGCCAGCGCTCCGGGACAGGGTCGCACCGGGGAGCTGTTTTTT. The J gene is TRBJ2-2, the V gene TRBV7-2; TRBD1 matches 9 bases. The CDR3 runs to 15 residues. The V gene end was trimmed by 8 bases and the J gene end by 4 bases; junction bases not matched to a gene: 8. The V gene's germline CDR1 is SGHTA and CDR2 FQGNSA.

The chain combines TRBV7-2 with TRBJ2-7; 12 bases are shared with TRBD2. The germline CDR1 and CDR2 sequences are SGHTA and FQGNSA. V was pared by 8 bases and J by 0 bases, with 2 bases of the junction left unmatched. CDR3 length equals 14 residues. The CDR3 loop reads CASRLAGASYEQYF. The DNA of the CDR3 is TGTGCCAGCCGACTAGCGGGGGCCTCCTACGAGCAGTACTTC.

V is TRBV28 and J is TRBJ1-3; TRBD1 might be the D (6 bases). The CDR3 extends over 15 amino acids. The germline V and J ends were trimmed by 7 bases and 0 bases, with 13 bases remaining between them. Germline V gene sequence: CDR1 MDHEN, CDR2 SYDVKM. As DNA, the CDR3 is TGTGCCAGCATCCCGACACAGGGCTCTGGAAACACCATATATTTT. Its protein is CASIPTQGSGNTIYF. Full variable domain (remainder filled in from reference TRBV28 and TRBJ1-3): DVKVTQSSRYLVKRTGEKVFLECVQDMDHENMFWYRQDPGLGLRLIYFSYDVKMKEKGDIPEGYSVSREKKERFSLILESASTNQTSMYLCASIPTQGSGNTIYFGEGSWLTVV.

This clone occurred once. CDR3 in amino acids: CATSRDGGVLTTEAFF. For the CDR3, the DNA is TGTGCCACCAGCAGAGATGGGGGGGTGTTGACCACTGAAGCTTTCTTT. The rearrangement joins TRBV15 to TRBJ1-1, with a tentative D call TRBD1 (5 bases). CDR1 and CDR2 (germline): LNHNV, YYDKDF (reference sequence). Deletions cut 0 bases from V and 4 bases from J, with 15 bases between. The CDR3 sequence is 16 residues long.

The V and J genes are TRBV4-1 and TRBJ1-6, with D hard to call. Trimming pared 5 bases from V and 7 bases from J, leaving 21 bases between. From germline, CDR1 is MGHRA and CDR2 YSYEKL. The CDR3 has 17 residues. Written as DNA, the CDR3 is TGCGCCAGCAGCTTGGCCTTCGGGCTGGCGGGGAATTCACCCCTCCACTTT. As protein: CASSLAFGLAGNSPLHF.

The chain has TRBV7-2 and TRBJ1-1; 7 nucleotides line up with TRBD1. The CDR3 covers 13 residues. Trimming cost V 6 bases and J 2 bases; bases outside gene matches: 3. Germline values: CDR1 SGHTA, CDR2 FQGNSA. CDR3 sequence reads: CASSRDRNTEAFF. DNA of the CDR3: TGTGCCAGCAGTCGGGACAGAAACACTGAAGCTTTCTTT.